Included here is one T cell receptor (beta chain) sequence, with context. The source of the sample is a study of monozygotic twins with inflammatory bowel disease. The CDR3 totals 15 residues. Germline V CDR1 and CDR2: LNHDA, SQIVND (reference sequence). Total RNA input per TCR library was about 3.5 ug. TCRdb reprocessed the 5' RACE reads, keeping one entry per CDR3 protein, no DNA. Recorded for this sample: about 130,000 distinct CDR3 sequences. Unsorted whole blood yielded the total RNA, with T cells left unselected. This sequence was found in a human donor with ulcerative colitis or Crohn's disease, or a healthy co-twin of an affected twin (not recorded which). The J gene is TRBJ2-2, the V gene TRBV19; TCRdb designates TRBD2, a call that cannot be tested without DNA. The sequenced sample consisted of blood. The CDR3: CASSIGADGPGELFF.